This record concerns one T cell receptor beta chain sequence. The DNA is left out, because the CDR3 cannot be placed on it with certainty; the CDR3 is given as TCRdb lists it. Per the original data handling: For nucleated cells, counts were estimated from reference gene primer amplification. Sequenced by immunoSEQ multiplex PCR; TCRdb stores in-frame clones only, minus some. V, J and clone size reflect that table, while D and trimming were determined from the DNA. The sample records 200,000 to 300,000 clones, under 90% being singletons. The entry originates in a study of blood T cell repertoires in COVID-19. Study-level information: From the United States, Italy and Spain came samples of acute and convalescent COVID-19.

Germline loops: CDR1 MDHEN, CDR2 SYDVKM. The CDR3 totals 14 residues, both ends included. This sequence originates from a human donor in a cohort sampled during active COVID-19. The source material was peripheral blood. The chain employs TRBV28 and TRBJ2-5; the D call in the table, TRBD2, was not verified against the DNA. CDR3 loop: CASSSSTNQETQYF.